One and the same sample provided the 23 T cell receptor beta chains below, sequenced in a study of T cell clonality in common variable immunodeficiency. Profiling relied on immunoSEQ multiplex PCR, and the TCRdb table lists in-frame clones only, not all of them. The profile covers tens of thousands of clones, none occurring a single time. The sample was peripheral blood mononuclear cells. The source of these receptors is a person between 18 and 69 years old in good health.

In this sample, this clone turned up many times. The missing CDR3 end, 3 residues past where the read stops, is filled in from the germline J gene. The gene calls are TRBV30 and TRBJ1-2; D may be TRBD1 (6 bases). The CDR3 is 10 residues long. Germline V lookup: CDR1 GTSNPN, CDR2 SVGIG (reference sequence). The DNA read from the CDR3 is TGTGCCGCGACGGGGGGCGGC. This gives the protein CAATGGG. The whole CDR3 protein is CAATGGGYTF. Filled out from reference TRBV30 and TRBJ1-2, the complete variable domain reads SQTIHQWPATLVQPVGSPLSLECTVEGTSNPNLYWYRQAAGRGLQLLFYSVGIGQISSEVPQNLSASRPQDRQFILSSKKLLLSDSGFYLCAATGGGYTFGSGTRLTVV.

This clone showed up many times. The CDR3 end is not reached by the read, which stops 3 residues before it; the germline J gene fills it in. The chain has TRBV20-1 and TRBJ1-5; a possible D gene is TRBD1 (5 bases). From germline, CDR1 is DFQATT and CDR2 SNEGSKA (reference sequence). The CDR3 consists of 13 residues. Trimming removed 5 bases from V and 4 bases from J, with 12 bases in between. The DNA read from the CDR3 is TGCAGTGCTCAAGACAGTCTTAATCAGCCC. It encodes CSAQDSLNQP. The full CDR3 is CSAQDSLNQPQHF.

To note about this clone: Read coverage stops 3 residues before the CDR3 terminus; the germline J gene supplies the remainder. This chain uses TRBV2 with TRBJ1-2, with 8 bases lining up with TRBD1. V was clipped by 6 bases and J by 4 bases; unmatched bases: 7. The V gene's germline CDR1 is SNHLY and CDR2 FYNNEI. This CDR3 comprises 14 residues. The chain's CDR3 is CASSRDRPTYGYTF. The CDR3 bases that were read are TGTGCCAGCAGCCGGGACAGGCCTACCTATGGC.

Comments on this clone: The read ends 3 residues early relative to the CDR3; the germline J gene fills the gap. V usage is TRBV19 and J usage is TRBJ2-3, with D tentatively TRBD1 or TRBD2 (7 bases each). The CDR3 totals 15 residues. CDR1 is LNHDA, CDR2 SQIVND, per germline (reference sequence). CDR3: CASRINRGGDQPQYF. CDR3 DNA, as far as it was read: TGTGCCAGTAGAATCAACAGGGGAGGGGATCAGCCG.

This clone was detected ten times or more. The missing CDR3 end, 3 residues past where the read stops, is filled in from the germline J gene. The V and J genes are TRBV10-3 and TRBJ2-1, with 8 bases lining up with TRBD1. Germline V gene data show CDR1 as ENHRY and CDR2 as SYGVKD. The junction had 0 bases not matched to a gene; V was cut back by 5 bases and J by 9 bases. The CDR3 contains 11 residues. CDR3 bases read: TGTGCCATCAGTACAGGGGGTGAG. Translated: CAISTGGE. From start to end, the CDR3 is CAISTGGEQFF.

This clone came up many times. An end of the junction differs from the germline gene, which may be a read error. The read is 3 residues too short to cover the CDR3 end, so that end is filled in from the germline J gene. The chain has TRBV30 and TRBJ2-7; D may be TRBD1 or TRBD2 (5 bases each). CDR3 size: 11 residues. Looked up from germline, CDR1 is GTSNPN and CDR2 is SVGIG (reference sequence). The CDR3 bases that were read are TGTTCCTGTGAGAGGGGATACGAG. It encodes CSCERGYE. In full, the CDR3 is CSCERGYEQYF. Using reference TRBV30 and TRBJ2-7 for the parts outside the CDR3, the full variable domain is SQTIHQWPATLVQPVGSPLSLECTVEGTSNPNLYWYRQAAGRGLQLLFYSVGIGQISSEVPQNLSASRPQDRQFILSSKKLLLSDSGFYLCSCERGYEQYFGPGTRLTVT.

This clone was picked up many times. CDR3 DNA, as far as it was read: TGTGCCAGCAGCTTAAACAACGGGCCTAGCGGGAAGGCAGATACG. It encodes CASSLNNGPSGKADT. The entire CDR3 protein is CASSLNNGPSGKADTQYF. The chain combines TRBV7-3 with TRBJ2-3, with TRBD2 matching 9 bases. Coverage ceases 3 residues before the CDR3 finishes, and the germline J gene fills in the end. The junction had 12 bases not matched to a gene; V was cut back by 1 base and J by 4 bases. CDR3 length: 18 amino acids. CDR1 is SGHTA, CDR2 FQGTGA, per germline.

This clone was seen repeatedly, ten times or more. CDR3 in amino acids: CASSAGGQTFSSTDTQYF. The part of the CDR3 DNA that was read is TGTGCCAGCAGCGCCGGGGGGCAGACCTTCTCTAGCACAGATACG. The V call is TRBV9, the J call TRBJ2-3, with D possibly TRBD2 on 7 matching bases. The observed sequence ends 3 residues before the CDR3 terminus, with the missing tail filled in from the germline J gene. From germline, CDR1 is SGDLS and CDR2 YYNGEE. This CDR3 contains 18 residues. Trimming left V 3 bases short and J 0 bases short, with 20 bases between.

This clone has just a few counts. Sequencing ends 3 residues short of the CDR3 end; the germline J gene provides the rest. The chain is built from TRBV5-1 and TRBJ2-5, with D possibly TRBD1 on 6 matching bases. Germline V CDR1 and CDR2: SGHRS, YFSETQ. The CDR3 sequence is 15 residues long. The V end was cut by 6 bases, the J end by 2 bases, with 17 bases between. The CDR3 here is CASNRSQGSQETQYF. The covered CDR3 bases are TGCGCCAGCAACCGATCTCAGGGGTCTCAAGAGACC.

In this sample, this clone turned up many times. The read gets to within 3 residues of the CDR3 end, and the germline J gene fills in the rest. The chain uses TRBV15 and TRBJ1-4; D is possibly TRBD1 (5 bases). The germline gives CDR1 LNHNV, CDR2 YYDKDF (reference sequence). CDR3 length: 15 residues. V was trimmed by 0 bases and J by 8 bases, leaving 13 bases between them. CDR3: CATSRDSQGAEKLFF. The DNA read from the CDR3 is TGTGCCACCAGCAGAGATTCCCAGGGAGCGGAAAAA. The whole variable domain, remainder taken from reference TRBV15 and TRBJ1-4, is DAMVIQNPRYQVTQFGKPVTLSCSQTLNHNVMYWYQQKSSQAPKLLFHYYDKDFNNEADTPDNFQSRRPNTSFCFLDIRSPGLGDTAMYLCATSRDSQGAEKLFFGSGTQLSVL.

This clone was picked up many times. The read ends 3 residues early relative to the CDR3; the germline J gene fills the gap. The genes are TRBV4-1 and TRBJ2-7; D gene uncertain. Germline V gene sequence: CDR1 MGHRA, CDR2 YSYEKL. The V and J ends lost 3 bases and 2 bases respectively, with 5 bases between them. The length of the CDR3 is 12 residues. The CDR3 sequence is CASSQGPYEQYF. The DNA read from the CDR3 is TGCGCCAGCAGCCAGGGCCCCTACGAG.

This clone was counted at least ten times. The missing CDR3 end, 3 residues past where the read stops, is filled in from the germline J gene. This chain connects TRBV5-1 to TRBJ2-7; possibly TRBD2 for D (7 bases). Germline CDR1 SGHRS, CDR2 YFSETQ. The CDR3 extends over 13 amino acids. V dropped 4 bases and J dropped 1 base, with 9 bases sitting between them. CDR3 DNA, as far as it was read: TGCGCCAGCAGCAGGGGGGGTTCCTACGAG. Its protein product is CASSRGGSYE. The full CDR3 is CASSRGGSYEQYF.

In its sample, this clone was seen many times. The CDR3 reads CAISARAERGNPETQYF. The DNA read from the CDR3 is TGTGCCATCAGTGCCCGGGCGGAGCGGGGCAATCCAGAGACC. The chain employs TRBV10-3 and TRBJ2-5, with 7 bases that match TRBD2. With the read ending 3 residues before the CDR3 end, the germline J gene is used to fill in that end. V was clipped by 4 bases and J by 4 bases; unmatched bases: 15. The germline V gene encodes CDR1 ENHRY and CDR2 SYGVKD. The CDR3 is 17 amino acids.

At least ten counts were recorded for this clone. The DNA read from the CDR3 is TGTGCCAGCAGTGACACAACAGGGGGCAGGTATGGC. This sequence encodes CASSDTTGGRYG. The whole CDR3 protein is CASSDTTGGRYGYTF. V gene TRBV6-1 combines with J gene TRBJ1-2; 9 bases are a match to TRBD1. The missing CDR3 end, 3 residues past where the read stops, is filled in from the germline J gene. CDR1 is MNHNS and CDR2 is SASEGT in the germline V gene. The trim removed 3 bases at V and 5 bases at J, leaving 7 bases unmatched. CDR3 length: 15 residues.

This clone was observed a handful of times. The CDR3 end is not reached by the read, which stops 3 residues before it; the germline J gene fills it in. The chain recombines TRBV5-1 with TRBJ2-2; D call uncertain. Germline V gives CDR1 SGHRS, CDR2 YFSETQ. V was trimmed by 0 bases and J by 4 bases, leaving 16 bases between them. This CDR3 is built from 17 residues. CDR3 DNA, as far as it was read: TGCGCCAGCAGCTTGGCCTTTTCATACGCGAGCACCGGGGAG. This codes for CASSLAFSYASTGE. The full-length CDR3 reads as CASSLAFSYASTGELFF.

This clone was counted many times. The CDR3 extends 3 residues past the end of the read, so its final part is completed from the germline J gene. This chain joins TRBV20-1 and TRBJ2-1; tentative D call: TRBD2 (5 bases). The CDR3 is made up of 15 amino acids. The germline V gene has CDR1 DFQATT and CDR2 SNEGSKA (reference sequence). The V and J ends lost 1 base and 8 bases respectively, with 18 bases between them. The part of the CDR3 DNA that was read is TGCAGTGCTAGAGTCGGGGTCCCTCAGCTGGATGAG. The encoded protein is CSARVGVPQLDE. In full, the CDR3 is CSARVGVPQLDEQFF.

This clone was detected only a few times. Incomplete CDR3 DNA: TGTGCCAGTAGTGTGACAGGTTCTAACTATGGC. This codes for CASSVTGSNYG. The whole CDR3 reads CASSVTGSNYGYTF. The chain uses TRBV19 and TRBJ1-2, with a tentative D call TRBD1 (6 bases). The CDR3 is cut off 3 residues early in the read; its end comes from the germline J gene. Germline lookup yields CDR1 LNHDA and CDR2 SQIVND (reference sequence). V lost 5 bases and J lost 0, with 10 bases in between. There are 14 residues in the CDR3.

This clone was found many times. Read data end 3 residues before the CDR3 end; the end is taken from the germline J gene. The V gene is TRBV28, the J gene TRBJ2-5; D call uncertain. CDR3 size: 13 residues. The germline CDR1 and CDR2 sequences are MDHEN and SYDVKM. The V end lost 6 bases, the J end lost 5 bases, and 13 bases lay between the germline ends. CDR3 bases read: TGTGCCAGCAGCTACCTGGTCAGGGAGACC. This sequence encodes CASSYLVRET. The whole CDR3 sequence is CASSYLVRETQYF.

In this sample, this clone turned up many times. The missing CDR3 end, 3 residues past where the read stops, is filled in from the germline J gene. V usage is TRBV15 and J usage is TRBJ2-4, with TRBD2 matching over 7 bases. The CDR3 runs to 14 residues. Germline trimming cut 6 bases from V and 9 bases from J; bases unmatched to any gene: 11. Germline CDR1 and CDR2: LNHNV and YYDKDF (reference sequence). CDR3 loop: CATSSREERGIQYF. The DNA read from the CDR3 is TGTGCCACCAGTTCAAGGGAGGAGCGGGGCATT.

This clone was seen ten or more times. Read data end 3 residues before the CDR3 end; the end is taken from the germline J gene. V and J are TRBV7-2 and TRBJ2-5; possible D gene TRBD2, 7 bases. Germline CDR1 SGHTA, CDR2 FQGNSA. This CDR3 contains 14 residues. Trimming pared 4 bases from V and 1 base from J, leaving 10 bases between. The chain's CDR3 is CASSWGGSQETQYF. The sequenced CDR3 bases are TGTGCCAGCAGCTGGGGGGGCTCCCAAGAGACC.

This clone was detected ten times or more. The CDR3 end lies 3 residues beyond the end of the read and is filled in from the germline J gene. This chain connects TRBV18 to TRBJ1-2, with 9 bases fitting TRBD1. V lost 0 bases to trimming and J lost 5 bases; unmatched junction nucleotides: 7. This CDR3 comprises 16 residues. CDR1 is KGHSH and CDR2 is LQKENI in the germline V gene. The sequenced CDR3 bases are TGTGCCAGCTCACCACCGATCGGGACAGGGAGATATGGC. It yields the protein CASSPPIGTGRYG. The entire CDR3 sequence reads CASSPPIGTGRYGYTF.

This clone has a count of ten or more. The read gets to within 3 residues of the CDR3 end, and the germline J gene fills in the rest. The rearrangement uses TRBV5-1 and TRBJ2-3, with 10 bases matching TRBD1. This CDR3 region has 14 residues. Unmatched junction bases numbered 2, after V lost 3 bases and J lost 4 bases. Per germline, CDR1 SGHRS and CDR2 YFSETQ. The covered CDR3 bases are TGCGCCAGCAGCTCCGGGACAGGGGCAGATACG. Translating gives CASSSGTGADT. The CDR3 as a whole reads CASSSGTGADTQYF.

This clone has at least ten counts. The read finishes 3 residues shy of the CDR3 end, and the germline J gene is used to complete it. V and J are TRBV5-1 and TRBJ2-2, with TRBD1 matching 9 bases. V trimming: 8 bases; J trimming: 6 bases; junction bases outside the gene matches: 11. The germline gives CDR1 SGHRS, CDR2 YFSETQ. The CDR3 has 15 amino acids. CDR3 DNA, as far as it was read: TGCGCCAGTGACGCGGGACAGGGTCGGGCCGGGGAG. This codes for CASDAGQGRAGE. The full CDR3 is CASDAGQGRAGELFF.